The 20 T cell receptor beta chains reported below all come from one sample, sequenced in a study of a mutant IDH1 vaccine in newly diagnosed glioma. These receptors have no identified antigens. Time point in this sample: week 5, during vaccination. In every dose of vaccine, 300 ug of mutant IDH1 20-mer peptide was given alongside topical imiquimod. Here immunoSEQ multiplex PCR was the method, and the copy in TCRdb shows in-frame clones only, minus some. Here the sample spans tens of thousands of clones, roughly 90% being singletons. Sample: PBMCs, taken from a glioma patient whose treatment included an IDH1 peptide vaccine. These receptors all come from a woman between 45 and 60 years old with glioma.

The chain carries TRBV7-8 and TRBJ2-7; 9 nucleotides line up with TRBD2. Germline V CDR1 and CDR2: SGHVS, FQNEAQ. V shed 1 base and J 6 bases; nucleotides not matched to a gene: 10. The CDR3 runs to 16 residues. In DNA form, the CDR3 reads TGTGCCAGCAGCTTAGAAGCGGGGGGCGGTCTGGCCGAGCAGTACTTC. This sequence encodes CASSLEAGGGLAEQYF.

The chain carries TRBV18 and TRBJ2-5, with TRBD1 identical over 7 bases. Germline trimming cut 3 bases from V and 4 bases from J; bases unmatched to any gene: 8. The CDR3 is 15 amino acids. Germline CDR1 and CDR2: KGHSH and LQKENI. The chain's CDR3 is CASSPAVAGGETQYF. CDR3 DNA sequence: TGTGCCAGCTCACCCGCCGTAGCAGGGGGAGAGACCCAGTACTTC.

CDR3 sequence: CASSPRLANTDTQYF. The DNA of the CDR3 is TGTGCCAGCAGCCCCAGACTAGCGAACACAGATACGCAGTATTTT. The rearrangement uses TRBV7-9 and TRBJ2-3, with 8 bases identical to TRBD2. Germline-derived CDR1 and CDR2 are SEHNR and FQNEAQ (reference sequence). The junction had 6 bases not matched to a gene; V was cut back by 5 bases and J by 2 bases. The CDR3 length is 15 residues.

The V gene is TRBV6-6, the J gene TRBJ2-3; D tentatively fits TRBD1 or TRBD2 (5 bases each). This CDR3 is built from 15 residues. V was clipped by 5 bases and J by 0 bases, with 12 bases between them. Per germline, CDR1 MNHNY and CDR2 SVGAGI (reference sequence). The CDR3 DNA is TGTGCCAGCAGTAGACAGCGGTCTAGCACAGATACGCAGTATTTT. Its translation: CASSRQRSSTDTQYF.

The J gene is TRBJ2-5, the V gene TRBV6-5, with 10 bases aligning to TRBD2. The DNA end favors TRBJ2-7, so the J call may be wrong. Germline V CDR1 and CDR2: MNHEY, SVGAGI. This CDR3 is 16 amino acids long. This CDR3 reads CASSYSILAGAYEQYF. CDR3 DNA sequence: TGTGCCAGCAGTTACTCGATCCTAGCGGGAGCCTACGAGCAGTACTTC.

This chain connects TRBV28 to TRBJ1-6; 7 nucleotides agree with TRBD1. Germline V gives CDR1 MDHEN, CDR2 SYDVKM. V shed 6 bases and J 6 bases; nucleotides not matched to a gene: 8. This CDR3 spans 15 amino acids. The CDR3 DNA reads as TGTGCCAGCAGCTCTTCGACAGGGTTTAATTCACCCCTCCACTTT. Its protein product is CASSSSTGFNSPLHF.

This chain connects TRBV28 to TRBJ1-5; maybe TRBD1 (5 bases). The CDR3 length is 11 residues. V was shortened by 2 bases and J by 12 bases, with 8 bases between the two germline ends. Germline V lookup: CDR1 MDHEN, CDR2 SYDVKM. CDR3 sequence (DNA): TGTGCCAGCAGTTTACGCCAGGGCCAGCATTTT. The encoded protein is CASSLRQGQHF.

The V gene is TRBV11-2, the J gene TRBJ2-5; TRBD2 agrees at 8 bases. V lost 3 bases, J lost 1 base, and 1 base stayed unmatched. Germline V gene data show CDR1 as SGHAT and CDR2 as FQNNGV. The length of the CDR3 is 14 residues. In nucleotides, the CDR3 is TGTGCCAGCAGCTTGACTAGCGTCCAAGAGACCCAGTACTTC. It encodes CASSLTSVQETQYF.

This chain uses TRBV2 with TRBJ2-1; 8 positions match TRBD2. Per the germline V gene, CDR1 is SNHLY and CDR2 is FYNNEI. Trimming cost V 10 bases and J 6 bases; bases outside gene matches: 14. CDR3 length: 15 residues. CDR3 sequence reads: CATVTSGTRINEQFF. The CDR3 DNA sequence: TGTGCCACGGTCACTTCCGGGACTAGGATCAATGAGCAGTTCTTC.

This clone was observed once. The V and J genes are TRBV10-3 and TRBJ2-1, with no clear D. V was shortened by 0 bases and J by 7 bases, with 16 bases between the two germline ends. This CDR3 region has 16 residues. The germline V gene encodes CDR1 ENHRY and CDR2 SYGVKD. The CDR3 protein is CAISESYGLDENEQFF. The CDR3 bases are TGTGCCATCAGTGAGTCGTATGGCCTCGACGAGAATGAGCAGTTCTTC.

V gene TRBV19 combines with J gene TRBJ2-2; TRBD2 matches 8 bases. This CDR3 comprises 14 residues. V shed 3 bases and J 5 bases; nucleotides not matched to a gene: 2. Per germline, CDR1 LNHDA and CDR2 SQIVND (reference sequence). The CDR3 is CASSIGGVTGELFF. Written as DNA, the CDR3 is TGTGCCAGTAGTATCGGGGGGGTAACCGGGGAGCTGTTTTTT.

The chain couples TRBV13 to TRBJ2-4; D is possibly TRBD1 (5 bases). CDR1 is PRHDT and CDR2 is FYEKMQ in the germline V gene (reference sequence). Trimming removed 2 bases at V and 6 bases at J, with 8 bases between. The CDR3 extends over 13 amino acids. CDR3 bases: TGTGCCAGCAGCTTAAAGGGGATAAACATTCAGTACTTC. Residues: CASSLKGINIQYF. Complete variable domain (other parts from reference TRBV13 and TRBJ2-4): AAGVIQSPRHLIKEKRETATLKCYPIPRHDTVYWYQQGPGQDPQFLISFYEKMQSDKGSIPDRFSAQQFSDYHSELNMSSLELGDSALYFCASSLKGINIQYFGAGTRLSVL.

The chain uses TRBV7-2 and TRBJ2-4, with D perhaps given as TRBD1 or TRBD2 (6 bases each). In germline, CDR1 is SGHTA, CDR2 FQGNSA. This CDR3 is 20 amino acids long. V lost 0 bases, J lost 0 bases, and 21 bases lay in between. This CDR3 is CASSLARWGARELAKNIQYF. The CDR3 DNA is TGTGCCAGCAGCTTAGCCCGGTGGGGGGCTAGAGAACTAGCCAAAAACATTCAGTACTTC.

In DNA form, the CDR3 reads TGTGCCAGCAGCGGTCGGACAGGGGTTACCGGGGAGCTGTTTTTT. It specifies CASSGRTGVTGELFF. The gene calls are TRBV7-2 and TRBJ2-2; 9 bases are shared with TRBD1. CDR3 length: 15 amino acids. CDR1 and CDR2 from the germline V gene are SGHTA and FQGNSA. With V trimmed by 5 bases and J by 5 bases, 6 bases remained unmatched. The full variable domain, in which reference TRBV7-2 and TRBJ2-2 provide the parts outside the CDR3, is GAGVSQSPSNKVTEKGKDVELRCDPISGHTALYWYRQSLGQGLEFLIYFQGNSAPDKSGLPSDRFSAERTGGSVSTLTIQRTQQEDSAVYLCASSGRTGVTGELFFGEGSRLTVL.

The V and J genes are TRBV5-1 and TRBJ1-4; D is unresolved. The CDR3 is made up of 15 amino acids. V gave up 0 bases and J gave up 8 bases, with 14 bases separating them. Germline loops: CDR1 SGHRS, CDR2 YFSETQ. The chain's CDR3 is CASSLESRLEEKLFF. The CDR3 coding sequence is TGCGCCAGCAGCTTGGAAAGCAGGTTGGAGGAAAAACTGTTTTTT.

The CDR3 bases are TGTGCCAGCAGCTTAATGGGCGGGCGGGAGGACGAGCAGTACTTC. It specifies CASSLMGGREDEQYF. The gene calls are TRBV7-3 and TRBJ2-7; TRBD2 matches at 8 bases. V gave up 1 base and J gave up 5 bases; unmatched junction bases: 7. Germline values: CDR1 SGHTA, CDR2 FQGTGA. This CDR3 spans 15 amino acids.

The CDR3 DNA reads TGTGCCAGCAGTTTGGGCCGGGACAGGGAACTGGGTAATTCACCCCTCCACTTT. This codes for CASSLGRDRELGNSPLHF. This chain joins TRBV28 and TRBJ1-6; TRBD1 aligns across 9 bases. With V trimmed by 3 bases and J by 6 bases, 12 bases remained unmatched. Germline CDR1 reads MDHEN; CDR2 reads SYDVKM. This CDR3 has 18 residues.

V and J are TRBV10-1 and TRBJ2-7, with TRBD1 matching over 9 bases. The CDR3 runs 15 residues. CDR1 is WNHNN, CDR2 SYGVQD, per germline (reference sequence). Trimming removed 5 bases from V and 2 bases from J; junction bases left unmatched: 7. CDR3 amino acids: CASSSGQGIPYEQYF. The CDR3 coding sequence is TGCGCCAGCAGTTCGGGACAGGGAATCCCCTACGAGCAGTACTTC.

The chain is built from TRBV5-1 and TRBJ2-1; possibly TRBD1 or TRBD2 for D (7 bases each). Germline V gene sequence: CDR1 SGHRS, CDR2 YFSETQ. V lost 9 bases, J lost 0 bases, and 25 bases lay in between. CDR3 length equals 18 residues. CDR3 sequence reads: CATYSGTVAGSSYNEQFF. CDR3 sequence (DNA): TGCGCCACCTACTCCGGGACAGTAGCGGGTAGCTCCTACAATGAGCAGTTCTTC. Supplemented by reference TRBV5-1 and TRBJ2-1, the full variable domain reads KAGVTQTPRYLIKTRGQQVTLSCSPISGHRSVSWYQQTPGQGLQFLFEYFSETQRNKGNFPGRFSGRQFSNSRSEMNVSTLELGDSALYLCATYSGTVAGSSYNEQFFGPGTRLTVL.

The chain carries TRBV5-6 and TRBJ1-3; a weak D match, TRBD1 (5 bases). V lost 6 bases to trimming and J lost 2 bases, with 12 bases between them. CDR3 length: 14 amino acids. The germline V gene has CDR1 SGHDT and CDR2 YYEEEE. CDR3 nucleotides: TGTGCCAGCACCCTGATAGGGGCTGGAAACACCATATATTTT. Protein: CASTLIGAGNTIYF. The variable domain in full, completed from reference TRBV5-6 and TRBJ1-3, reads DAGVTQSPTHLIKTRGQQVTLRCSPKSGHDTVSWYQQALGQGPQFIFQYYEEEERQRGNFPDRFSGHQFPNYSSELNVNALLLGDSALYLCASTLIGAGNTIYFGEGSWLTVV.